The 26 T cell receptor beta chains reported below all come from one sample, sequenced in a study of blood T cell repertoires in COVID-19. Sequencing used immunoSEQ multiplex PCR; TCRdb keeps in-frame clones, though not all of them. The sample includes about 99,000 clones, 79% of them seen just once. The sequencing input was peripheral blood. The receptor set was obtained from a woman aged 80 or older with active or convalescent COVID-19.

The chain uses TRBV10-2 and TRBJ2-2, with 13 bases matching TRBD2. Germline V lookup: CDR1 WSHSY, CDR2 SAAADI. V lost 7 bases, J lost 6 bases, and 5 bases stayed unmatched. There are 15 residues in the CDR3. The chain's CDR3 is CASTAGLAGAGELFF. In DNA, the CDR3 is TGCGCCAGCACTGCCGGACTAGCGGGAGCCGGGGAGCTGTTTTTT.

The rearrangement joins TRBV2 to TRBJ2-3; TRBD2 matches at 7 bases. Germline V gene lookup returns CDR1 SNHLY and CDR2 FYNNEI. There are 15 residues in the CDR3. J was trimmed by 0 bases and V by 8 bases; bases with no gene match: 8. The CDR3 DNA reads as TGTGCCAGCCGCCGGGGGACTACTAGCACAGATACGCAGTATTTT. Its protein product is CASRRGTTSTDTQYF. Full variable domain (outside the CDR3, taken from reference TRBV2 and TRBJ2-3): EPEVTQTPSHQVTQMGQEVILRCVPISNHLYFYWYRQILGQKVEFLVSFYNNEISEKSEIFDDQFSVERPDGSNFTLKIRSTKLEDSAMYFCASRRGTTSTDTQYFGPGTRLTVL.

The genes are TRBV9 and TRBJ2-2, with D possibly matching TRBD1 (5 bases). Germline CDR1 is SGDLS and CDR2 is YYNGEE. The CDR3 consists of 15 residues. V was trimmed by 0 bases and J by 1 base, leaving 7 bases between them. The CDR3 nucleotides read TGTGCCAGCAGCGTAGAGGGGTTGAACACCGGGGAGCTGTTTTTT. Protein product: CASSVEGLNTGELFF.

This clone appeared once. The rearrangement joins TRBV6-1 to TRBJ2-7; TRBD1 matches at 7 bases. Germline CDR1 is MNHNS and CDR2 is SASEGT. This CDR3 spans 15 amino acids. With 3 bases clipped from V and 2 bases from J, the junction kept 7 bases outside the gene matches. DNA for the CDR3: TGTGCCAGCAGTGAGTTCGGGACAGAGACCTACGAGCAGTACTTC. Translated: CASSEFGTETYEQYF.

Details on this clone: One end of the junction does not line up with germline, which may come from a read error. This chain uses TRBV5-1 with TRBJ2-7; D call uncertain. The length of the CDR3 is 13 residues. CDR1 and CDR2 from the germline V gene are SGHRS and YFSETQ. This chain's CDR3 is CASTRSGSYEQYF. DNA of the CDR3: TGTGCCAGCACCCGTAGTGGTTCCTACGAGCAGTACTTC.

This clone is a singleton in its sample. V gene TRBV24-1 combines with J gene TRBJ2-1; 11 bases are shared with TRBD2. The CDR3 covers 13 residues. The V segment lost 9 bases and the J segment 3 bases; nucleotides outside the gene matches: 0. Per germline, CDR1 KGHDR and CDR2 SFDVKD. In DNA form, the CDR3 reads TGTGCCACCGGGACTAGCGGCTACAATGAGCAGTTCTTC. Protein product: CATGTSGYNEQFF.

The rearrangement links TRBV5-6 to TRBJ2-7, with a tentative D call TRBD1 (6 bases). This CDR3 spans 13 amino acids. V dropped 4 bases and J dropped 0 bases, with 8 bases sitting between them. Looked up from germline, CDR1 is SGHDT and CDR2 is YYEEEE. CDR3 in amino acids: CASSRGHSYEQYF. DNA for the CDR3: TGTGCCAGCAGCCGGGGACACTCCTACGAGCAGTACTTC.

This rearrangement joins TRBV19 to TRBJ2-1, with 11 positions matching TRBD1. V lost 6 bases to trimming and J lost 2 bases; unmatched junction nucleotides: 6. The CDR3 covers 16 residues. Germline V gene sequence: CDR1 LNHDA, CDR2 SQIVND (reference sequence). The CDR3 region is CASRHWGQGAYNEQFF. The DNA of the CDR3 is TGTGCCAGTAGACACTGGGGACAGGGGGCCTACAATGAGCAGTTCTTC.

This chain connects TRBV5-6 to TRBJ2-7; 9 bases are a match to TRBD2. V shed 5 bases and J 4 bases; nucleotides not matched to a gene: 10. The CDR3 has 15 amino acids. The germline V gene encodes CDR1 SGHDT and CDR2 YYEEEE. The CDR3 nucleotides read TGTGCCAGCAGTCGGGTACTAGCGGGTGGATACGAGCAGTACTTC. It is translated as CASSRVLAGGYEQYF. Full variable domain (remainder filled in from reference TRBV5-6 and TRBJ2-7): DAGVTQSPTHLIKTRGQQVTLRCSPKSGHDTVSWYQQALGQGPQFIFQYYEEEERQRGNFPDRFSGHQFPNYSSELNVNALLLGDSALYLCASSRVLAGGYEQYFGPGTRLTVT.

The chain combines TRBV3-1 (or the pseudogene TRBV3-2) with TRBJ1-3; no reliable D call. CDR1 LGHDT and CDR2 YNNKEL come from the germline V gene (reference sequence). CDR3 length: 14 residues. The V end was cut by 1 base, the J end by 0 bases, with 4 bases between. CDR3 DNA: TGTGCCAGCAGCCAAGCCGTCTCTGGAAACACCATATATTTT. Protein sequence: CASSQAVSGNTIYF.

The chain couples TRBV25-1 to TRBJ2-7; 8 nucleotides match TRBD1. V was pared by 0 bases and J by 5 bases, with 9 bases of the junction left unmatched. This CDR3 contains 16 residues. CDR1 and CDR2 (germline): MGHDK, SYGVNS. CDR3 DNA sequence: TGTGCCAGCAGTGAATACGCAGGGGGCTTCGCAAACGAGCAGTACTTC. Translation: CASSEYAGGFANEQYF.

This rearrangement joins TRBV28 to TRBJ2-7; 13 positions match TRBD2. The CDR3 sequence is 16 residues long. Germline V gene sequence: CDR1 MDHEN, CDR2 SYDVKM. Trimming cost V 4 bases and J 0 bases; bases outside gene matches: 3. Here the CDR3 DNA reads TGTGCCAGCAGTTGGGGACTAGCGGGAATCTCCTACGAGCAGTACTTC. It specifies CASSWGLAGISYEQYF. Full variable domain (missing parts from reference TRBV28 and TRBJ2-7): DVKVTQSSRYLVKRTGEKVFLECVQDMDHENMFWYRQDPGLGLRLIYFSYDVKMKEKGDIPEGYSVSREKKERFSLILESASTNQTSMYLCASSWGLAGISYEQYFGPGTRLTVT.

The chain uses TRBV13 and TRBJ2-6; D gene uncertain. The CDR3 totals 16 residues. The V gene lost 5 bases and the J gene lost 2 bases, with 13 bases spanning the gap. Per germline, CDR1 PRHDT and CDR2 FYEKMQ (reference sequence). CDR3 residues: CASSPGEETGANVLTF. CDR3 nucleotide sequence: TGTGCCAGCAGCCCCGGAGAGGAAACTGGGGCCAACGTCCTGACTTTC.

This clone was counted once. At one of its ends the junction is not consistent with the germline gene, which may arise from a read error. The CDR3 region has the DNA TGTGCCAGCAGCCGGGACAGGGACTACAGTGAGCAGTTCTTC. Protein: CASSRDRDYSEQFF. The chain couples TRBV6-5 to TRBJ2-1, with 9 bases identical to TRBD1. Germline assignment: CDR1 MNHEY and CDR2 SVGAGI. CDR3 length: 14 residues.

This chain links TRBV19 with TRBJ2-2; 8 bases align to TRBD1. This CDR3 region has 16 residues. CDR1 and CDR2 (germline): LNHDA, SQIVND (reference sequence). V lost 5 bases to trimming and J lost 3 bases; unmatched junction nucleotides: 8. The CDR3 is CASSQPGQVYTGELFF. The CDR3 DNA reads as TGTGCCAGTAGTCAACCGGGACAGGTGTACACCGGGGAGCTGTTTTTT.

The chain recombines TRBV18 with TRBJ2-1; 9 bases are a match to TRBD2. The CDR3 is made up of 15 amino acids. The trim removed 3 bases at V and 4 bases at J, leaving 4 bases unmatched. The germline CDR1 and CDR2 sequences are KGHSH and LQKENI. CDR3 in DNA: TGTGCCAGCTCACCCCTAGCGGGGAATTACAATGAGCAGTTCTTC. It is translated as CASSPLAGNYNEQFF.

This clone was counted a few times. The chain uses TRBV5-1 and TRBJ1-5, with no clear D. Trimming pared 0 bases from V and 1 base from J, leaving 8 bases between. The CDR3 has 15 amino acids. Germline CDR1 and CDR2: SGHRS and YFSETQ. The CDR3 loop reads CASSLAGLSNQPQHF. The CDR3 region has the DNA TGCGCCAGCAGCTTGGCGGGTTTAAGCAATCAGCCCCAGCATTTT.

This chain connects TRBV7-9 to TRBJ2-5; D is undetermined. This CDR3 spans 12 amino acids. Trimming cost V 5 bases and J 5 bases, with 9 bases left between them. CDR1 and CDR2 from the germline V gene are SEHNR and FQNEAQ (reference sequence). The CDR3 region is CASSPTSETQYF. CDR3 bases: TGTGCCAGCAGCCCAACTTCCGAGACCCAGTACTTC.

This chain connects TRBV6-5 to TRBJ1-5; 12 bases line up with TRBD1. The CDR3 has 14 amino acids. V dropped 6 bases and J dropped 6; count of bases not matched to a gene: 3. Germline V gene data show CDR1 as MNHEY and CDR2 as SVGAGI. CDR3 residues: CASRGTGGFQPQHF. CDR3 DNA: TGTGCCAGCAGAGGGACAGGGGGCTTTCAGCCCCAGCATTTT.

The rearrangement uses TRBV7-6 and TRBJ2-7; D might be TRBD2 (6 bases). The germline V gene has CDR1 SGHVS and CDR2 FNYEAQ. The V gene lost 0 bases and the J gene lost 10 bases, with 16 bases spanning the gap. The CDR3 has 14 amino acids. CDR3 nucleotide sequence: TGTGCCAGCAGCTTAGCGTCAGGAACTAGCCTCCAGTACTTC. It translates to CASSLASGTSLQYF.

V usage is TRBV7-2 and J usage is TRBJ2-7, with TRBD2 as a possible D gene (5 bases). Looked up from germline, CDR1 is SGHTA and CDR2 is FQGNSA. V was trimmed by 3 bases and J by 6 bases, leaving 12 bases between them. The CDR3 contains 13 residues. The CDR3 loop is CASSFARAAEQYF. As DNA, the CDR3 is TGTGCCAGCAGCTTCGCGAGGGCCGCCGAGCAGTACTTC.

This chain joins TRBV2 and TRBJ1-3; D is uncertain. Between the trimmed V and J ends, which lost 7 bases and 0 bases, there was a span of 13 bases. The CDR3 length is 15 residues. Germline V gene data show CDR1 as SNHLY and CDR2 as FYNNEI. CDR3 protein: CASTLTNPSGNTIYF. The CDR3 DNA follows: TGTGCCAGCACCCTGACAAACCCCTCTGGAAACACCATATATTTT.

This clone was seen a handful of times. This chain uses TRBV6-5 with TRBJ1-1; 10 bases agree with TRBD1. CDR3 length equals 13 residues. V trimming: 8 bases; J trimming: 9 bases; junction bases outside the gene matches: 9. The germline V gene has CDR1 MNHEY and CDR2 SVGAGI. The CDR3 loop is CASHGTGVRQAFF. The DNA of the CDR3 is TGTGCCAGCCATGGGACAGGGGTTCGTCAAGCTTTCTTT.

This clone came up a few times. The chain has TRBV24-1 and TRBJ1-2; D is ambiguous. This CDR3 has 18 amino acids. CDR1 is KGHDR and CDR2 is SFDVKD in the germline V gene. V lost 5 bases to trimming and J lost 1 base, with 22 bases between them. The CDR3 bases are TGTGCCACCAGTGCCCTACGCCCAGGCGGCGGAGGTAACTATGGCTACACCTTC. Amino acids: CATSALRPGGGGNYGYTF.

The chain recombines TRBV30 with TRBJ2-2, with a weak D call TRBD2 (5 bases). CDR3 length equals 13 residues. Germline CDR1 reads GTSNPN; CDR2 reads SVGIG (reference sequence). Trimming pared 0 bases from V and 5 bases from J, leaving 7 bases between. The CDR3 nucleotides are TGTGCCTGGAGTGTACTAGGAACCGGGGAGCTGTTTTTT. It yields the protein CAWSVLGTGELFF.

This sequence joins TRBV28 and TRBJ1-5, with D perhaps matching TRBD1 (6 bases). The CDR3 consists of 15 residues. V was pared by 7 bases and J by 7 bases, with 20 bases between. Germline V gives CDR1 MDHEN, CDR2 SYDVKM. The CDR3 region is CASTLQGSVPQPQHF. CDR3 DNA sequence: TGTGCCAGCACCCTACAGGGTAGCGTGCCCCAGCCCCAGCATTTT.